These 2 T cell receptor beta chains share one sample of origin, sequenced in a study of cytomegalovirus exposure and HLA in healthy donors. The PCR ran on 60 Vbeta and 13 Jbeta primers. The table came from immunoSEQ multiplex PCR; TCRdb's copy has only in-frame clones and leaves some out. The profile shows about 200,000 clones, 70% to 85% of them singletons. Sequencing was performed on PBMCs. These TCRs come from a male donor in good health and CMV-seronegative.

This clone has only a few counts. The chain carries TRBV7-8 and TRBJ2-1, with D perhaps TRBD2 (7 bases). The CDR3 loop spans 15 amino acids. Germline CDR1 is SGHVS and CDR2 is FQNEAQ. Trimming took 2 bases from V and 5 from J, leaving 13 bases between them. The CDR3 loop reads CASSLRGRGNNEQFF. For the CDR3, the DNA is TGTGCCAGCAGCTTACGTGGGAGGGGGAACAATGAGCAGTTCTTC. Filled out from reference TRBV7-8 and TRBJ2-1, the complete variable domain reads GAGVSQSPRYKVAKRGQDVALRCDPISGHVSLFWYQQALGQGPEFLTYFQNEAQLDKSGLPSDRFFAERPEGSVSTLKIQRTQQEDSAVYLCASSLRGRGNNEQFFGPGTRLTVL.

The chain has TRBV5-1 and TRBJ2-3; D might be TRBD2 (5 bases). The CDR3 spans 14 residues. Trimming took off 4 bases at V and 0 bases at J, with 9 bases between the two ends. Per the germline V gene, CDR1 is SGHRS and CDR2 is YFSETQ. CDR3 bases: TGCGCCAGCAGCGGGAGTTGGAGCACAGATACGCAGTATTTT. Translating it yields CASSGSWSTDTQYF.